These T cell receptor beta chains were read from a single sample in a study of blood T cell repertoires in COVID-19. The repertoire was sequenced with immunoSEQ multiplex PCR; TCRdb's copy has only in-frame clones and lacks some. This sample has 150,000 to 200,000 clones; over 75% occur once, and the top ten carry under 3.5%. Material for sequencing was peripheral blood. Every receptor here comes from a man aged 55 to 69 with acute or convalescent COVID-19. The CDR3 runs from the conserved cysteine through the conserved F or W. A D gene is named only where the DNA matches it firmly. A row's size may be missing; if present it is once, few, many or a size class.

v_call	d_call	clone_size	j_call	cdr3_nt	cdr3_aa
TRBV7-8	TRBD2	once	TRBJ2-7	TGTGCCAGCAGCAAGCCGGGACTAGAAAACGAGCAGTACTTC	CASSKPGLENEQYF
TRBV9	.	.	TRBJ1-1	TGTGCCAGCAGCGTAGGACAGGTACCTAACACTGAAGCTTTCTTT	CASSVGQVPNTEAFF
TRBV5-5	.	.	TRBJ2-3	TGTGCCAGCAGCTTGTGGGCCGAAGATACGCAGTATTTT	CASSLWAEDTQYF
TRBV19	.	few	TRBJ2-1	TGTGCCAGTAGTCCCCAGGGGGGTTCCTACAATGAGCAGTTCTTC	CASSPQGGSYNEQFF
TRBV5-4	TRBD1	.	TRBJ1-4	TGTGCCAGCAGCTTAGGGGGGACAGGGGAGGGAAAACTGTTTTTT	CASSLGGTGEGKLFF
TRBV5-4	.	.	TRBJ2-1	TGTGCCAGCAGCGATAGAATTGGCAATGAGCAGTTCTTC	CASSDRIGNEQFF
TRBV19	TRBD2	.	TRBJ2-1	TGTGCCAGTAGTATTGTAACTAGCGGGGACCACAATGAGCAGTTCTTC	CASSIVTSGDHNEQFF
TRBV7-2	TRBD1	.	TRBJ2-3	TGTGCCAGCAGCTTTCTGACAGGGGGCACAGATACGCAGTATTTT	CASSFLTGGTDTQYF
TRBV6-1	.	.	TRBJ2-5	TGTGCCAGCAGTGAAACGGGTCCGACGGGGACCCAGTACTTC	CASSETGPTGTQYF
TRBV5-1	.	.	TRBJ1-3	TGCGCCAGCTCACAGGGTATTGGAAACACCATATATTTT	CASSQGIGNTIYF
TRBV19	TRBD1	few	TRBJ2-7	TGTGCCAGTAGTGCGGGACAGGGGACGAGTGAGCAGTACTTC	CASSAGQGTSEQYF
TRBV12-3/TRBV12-4	.	.	TRBJ1-2	TGTGCCAGCAGTGTCACAGGGTGGGGCGGCTACACCTTC	CASSVTGWGGYTF
TRBV7-9	.	once	TRBJ1-1	TGTGCCAGCAGCTCGGAGGGGTTTCGGACTGAAGCTTTCTTT	CASSSEGFRTEAFF
TRBV6-2/TRBV6-3	TRBD1	.	TRBJ2-1	TGTGCCAGCAGTTACTTGGGGACAGCCATAAACAATGAGCAGTTCTTC	CASSYLGTAINNEQFF
TRBV19	.	.	TRBJ2-7	TGTGCAACCCGAAGGGACCAGGGGTCCTACGAGCAGTACTTC	CATRRDQGSYEQYF
TRBV28	TRBD1	.	TRBJ1-4	TGTGCCAGCAGTACTACCCGAGACAGGGACGCACGAATGTGGGAACTGTTTTTT	CASSTTRDRDARMWELFF
TRBV19	TRBD2	.	TRBJ2-1	TGTGCCAGTAGTATCCGACTAGCGGACAATGAGCAGTTCTTC	CASSIRLADNEQFF
TRBV7-2	TRBD1	few	TRBJ1-1	TGTGCCAGCAGCCCAACAGGGGCCACTGAAGCTTTCTTT	CASSPTGATEAFF
TRBV15	TRBD1	.	TRBJ2-1	TGTGCCACCATGTTTGACAGGGGCCATGAGCAGTTCTTC	CATMFDRGHEQFF
TRBV7-9	.	once	TRBJ1-1	TGTGCCAGCAGCTTGTTGCAGGCCAACACTGAAGCTTTCTTT	CASSLLQANTEAFF
TRBV19	TRBD2	.	TRBJ2-7	TGTGCCAGTAGTATTTACGGGACTAGCGGCTACGAGCAGTACTTC	CASSIYGTSGYEQYF
TRBV5-1	.	.	TRBJ1-6	TGCGCCAGCAGCTTACAGGATAATTCACCCCTCCACTTT	CASSLQDNSPLHF
TRBV5-6	TRBD2	once	TRBJ2-2	TGTGCCAGCAGCCCGAGGGAGGGATATTCGAACACCGGGGAGCTGTTTTTT	CASSPREGYSNTGELFF
TRBV7-8	TRBD1	.	TRBJ2-7	TGTGCCAGCAGTCCAACACCGGGACAGCTGAGTGAAGAGCAGTACTTC	CASSPTPGQLSEEQYF
TRBV28	.	.	TRBJ1-5	TGTGCCAGCAGCTGGGGCTACGCGGGCAATCAGCCCCAGCATTTT	CASSWGYAGNQPQHF
TRBV18	.	.	TRBJ1-2	TGTGCCAGTTCACTCTCCGACAGCTATGGCTACACCTTC	CASSLSDSYGYTF
TRBV6-6	TRBD1	.	TRBJ1-5	TGTGCCAGCAGTCCGCTATTCCCCGGGACAGGGAGTAATCAGCCCCAGCATTTT	CASSPLFPGTGSNQPQHF
TRBV7-9	.	.	TRBJ2-3	TGTGCCAGCAGCTCAGGACACCTCACAGATACGCAGTATTTT	CASSSGHLTDTQYF